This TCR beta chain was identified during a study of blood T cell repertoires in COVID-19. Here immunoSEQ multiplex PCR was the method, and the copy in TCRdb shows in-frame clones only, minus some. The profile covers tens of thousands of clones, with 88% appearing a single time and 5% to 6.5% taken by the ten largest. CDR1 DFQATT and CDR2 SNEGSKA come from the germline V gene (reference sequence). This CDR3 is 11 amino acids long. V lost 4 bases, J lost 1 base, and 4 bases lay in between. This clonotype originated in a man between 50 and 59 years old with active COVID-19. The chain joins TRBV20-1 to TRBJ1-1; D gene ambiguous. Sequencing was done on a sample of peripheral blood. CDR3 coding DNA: TGCAGTGCTAATAAGAACACTGAAGCTTTCTTT. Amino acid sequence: CSANKNTEAFF.